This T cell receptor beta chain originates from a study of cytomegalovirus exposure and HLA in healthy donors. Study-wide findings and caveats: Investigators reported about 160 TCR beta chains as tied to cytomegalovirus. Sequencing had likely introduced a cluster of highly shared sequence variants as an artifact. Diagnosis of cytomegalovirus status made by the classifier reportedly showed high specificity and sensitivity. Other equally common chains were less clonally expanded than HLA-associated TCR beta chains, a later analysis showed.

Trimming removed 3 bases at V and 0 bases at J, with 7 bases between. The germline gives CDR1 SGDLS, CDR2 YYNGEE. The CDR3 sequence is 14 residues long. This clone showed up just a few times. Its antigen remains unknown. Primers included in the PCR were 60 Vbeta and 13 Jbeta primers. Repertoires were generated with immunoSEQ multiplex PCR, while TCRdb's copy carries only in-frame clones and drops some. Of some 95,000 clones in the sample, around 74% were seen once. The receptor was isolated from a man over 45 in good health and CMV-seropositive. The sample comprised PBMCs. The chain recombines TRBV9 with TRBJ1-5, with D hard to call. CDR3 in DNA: TGTGCCAGCAGCGATCCTTATAGCAATCAGCCCCAGCATTTT. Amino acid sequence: CASSDPYSNQPQHF.